The 4 T cell receptor beta chains reported below all come from one sample, sequenced in a study of OX40 agonist ivuxolimab in advanced cancers. This table comes from immunoSEQ multiplex PCR, and its TCRdb copy is limited to in-frame clones, with some not included. Of more than 50,000 clones in the sample, almost 95% are singletons; the top ten hold roughly 19%. The starting material was CD4+ or CD8+ T cells sorted from blood, obtained in a trial of the OX40 agonist ivuxolimab. These receptors originate from an adult with an advanced solid tumor such as melanoma, head and neck, liver or kidney cancer.

The chain joins TRBV6-5 to TRBJ1-6; weak D call: TRBD1 (5 bases). The CDR3 runs 13 residues. V was clipped by 8 bases and J by 9 bases, with 14 bases between them. Germline V lookup: CDR1 MNHEY, CDR2 SVGAGI. Written as DNA, the CDR3 is TGTGCCAGCGGTCTGGGGGGGGGTTCACCCCTCCACTTT. Its protein product is CASGLGGGSPLHF.

The chain uses TRBV5-4 and TRBJ2-7; D gene unclear. Germline V CDR1 and CDR2: SGHNT, YYREEE (reference sequence). The CDR3 runs 12 residues. Trimming took 2 bases from V and 0 from J, leaving 3 bases between them. CDR3: CASSFHSYEQYF. In DNA, the CDR3 is TGTGCCAGCAGCTTTCACTCCTACGAGCAGTACTTC.

V is TRBV7-9 and J is TRBJ1-3; D remains ambiguous. The CDR3 has 15 residues. V was shortened by 1 base and J by 1 base, with 8 bases between the two germline ends. CDR1 SEHNR and CDR2 FQNEAQ come from the germline V gene (reference sequence). The CDR3 is CASSLVGDSGNTIYF. The DNA for the CDR3 is TGTGCCAGCAGCTTAGTCGGAGATTCTGGAAACACCATATATTTT.

The chain combines TRBV29-1 with TRBJ2-1; 9 bases agree with TRBD2. This CDR3 has 21 residues. J lost 1 base, V lost 3 bases, and 22 bases had no gene match. The germline V gene encodes CDR1 SQVTM and CDR2 ANQGSEA. The DNA of the CDR3 is TGCAGCGTTGACATAGCGGGAGAGGTTGGGGGTTGGTTTGGGTCCTACAATGAGCAGTTCTTC. Its translation: CSVDIAGEVGGWFGSYNEQFF.